The entry that follows covers one TCR beta chain sequence. Its matching antigen is unknown. The CDR3 runs 14 residues. V dropped 3 bases and J dropped 11; count of bases not matched to a gene: 7. The germline V gene has CDR1 SGDLS and CDR2 YYNGEE. The DNA input per sorted-subset replicate PCR was roughly 210 ng, corresponding to roughly 30,000 T cell genomes. The method was immunoSEQ multiplex PCR; TCRdb's version includes in-frame clones alone and lacks a portion of them. The sample has roughly 2 million clones, roughly 94% seen once; the top ten hold 0.9% to 1.4%. Selected positively for CCR7 and CD45RO-negative, naive CD8 cells excluded terminally differentiated effector memory CD45RA+ cells. These data come from a study of shared clonotypes between healthy human individuals. Study-wide results and caveats: Roughly 5% of naive CD4 clonotypes were shared across several donors.

This chain links TRBV9 with TRBJ1-6, with 8 nucleotides matching TRBD1. This clonotype was obtained from a man between 18 and 29 years old in good health. The source material was naive CD8+ T cells sorted from blood. CDR3 amino acids: CASSAGQGVTPLHF. Here the CDR3 DNA reads TGTGCCAGCAGCGCTGGACAGGGTGTAACACCCCTCCACTTT.